This T cell receptor (beta chain) is drawn from a study of OX40 agonist ivuxolimab in advanced cancers. Overall study: Enrollees could have had prior anti-PD-1, anti-PD-L1 or anti-CTLA-4 therapy, which roughly 40% had received. Notes on the study in general: It was also the case that some nonresponders had low normalized T-cell clonal expansion. Partial responders receiving 0.1-3.0 mg/kg showed among the lowest clonal expansion.

As to this clone: Its antigen is still unknown.

Here immunoSEQ multiplex PCR was the method, and the copy in TCRdb shows in-frame clones only, minus some. Found here are around 90,000 clones, 80% to 90% of them singletons; the top ten hold roughly 4.5%. Germline loops: CDR1 SGHRS, CDR2 YFSETQ. The CDR3 spans 17 residues. The V end lost 9 bases, the J end lost 3 bases, and 27 bases lay between the germline ends. The V gene is TRBV5-1, the J gene TRBJ1-1; perhaps TRBD1 as D (6 bases). This clonotype was obtained from an adult with an advanced solid tumor such as melanoma, head and neck, liver or kidney cancer. The sequencing used CD4+ or CD8+ T cells sorted from blood, collected in a trial of the OX40 agonist ivuxolimab. CDR3 DNA sequence: TGCGCCACCTCCCTAGGATTGACGGGGGCGCTGGACACTGAAGCTTTCTTT. Amino acid sequence: CATSLGLTGALDTEAFF.